This TCR beta chain was documented in a study of blood T cell repertoires in COVID-19. Method: immunoSEQ multiplex PCR; TCRdb's copy keeps in-frame clones and lacks some. The data hold about 240,000 clones, with 82% observed a single time. This clone was picked up a small number of times. This CDR3 region has 12 residues. Trimming cost V 7 bases and J 14 bases; bases outside gene matches: 12. Germline loops: CDR1 MDHEN, CDR2 SYDVKM. The receptor's source is a woman aged 55 to 70 with active or convalescent COVID-19. This chain uses TRBV28 with TRBJ1-2, with 8 bases that match TRBD1. The sample taken for sequencing was peripheral blood. CDR3 sequence (DNA): TGTGCCAGCACCCTGGACAGGGATGCTTGGACCTTC. It yields the protein CASTLDRDAWTF.